This is a list of T cell receptor beta chains from one sample in a study of T cell changes during pregnancy in multiple sclerosis. Sequencing was performed with immunoSEQ multiplex PCR; in TCRdb, only in-frame clones are kept and a portion is missing. The sample holds under 120,000 clones, 80% to 95% seen once. This sample comprised peripheral blood, obtained after pregnancy. The source of these receptors is a female donor with multiple sclerosis, enrolled in a pregnancy study. Each CDR3 is given with its conserved first and last residue. Only some rows state a clone size, as once, few, many or a class for expanded clones.

cdr3_length clone_size j_call v_call cdr3_aa
14 . TRBJ1-1 TRBV5-1 CASSLDSLNTEAFF
15 . TRBJ1-4 TRBV7-9 CASSLRGPTNEKLFF
16 . TRBJ2-7 TRBV5-4 CASSSIGTALDREQYF
13 . TRBJ2-5 TRBV18 CASSPWDKETQYF
19 . TRBJ2-1 TRBV7-6 CASSPTRLAGGSSYNEQFF
14 . TRBJ2-7 TRBV10-2 CASTVAGGNYEQYF
15 . TRBJ2-2 TRBV11-1 CASSFRTGGTGELFF
16 . TRBJ2-5 TRBV5-6 CASSSPSGGTQETQYF
16 . TRBJ1-2 TRBV6-4 CASSDTQGGISYGYTF
15 . TRBJ2-1 TRBV7-9 CASSLGRGANNEQFF
15 . TRBJ1-6 TRBV5-6 CASSLGGTAASPLHF
12 . TRBJ1-2 TRBV2 CASRGQGLGYTF
13 . TRBJ1-5 TRBV5-1 CASSLGANQPQHF
14 . TRBJ1-1 TRBV19 CASSPFDWNTEAFF
13 . TRBJ1-4 TRBV10-2 CASNGEQGEKLFF
14 . TRBJ2-1 TRBV6-1 CASRYRATNNEQFF
15 . TRBJ1-2 TRBV6-1 CASNVARQGAPGYTF
14 . TRBJ2-3 TRBV5-1 CASSRDSPTDTQYF
15 . TRBJ1-5 TRBV2 CASVASANSNQPQHF
16 . TRBJ2-3 TRBV11-2 CASSLVAGASTDTQYF
15 . TRBJ1-1 TRBV4-1 CASSQDALLNTEAFF
13 . TRBJ2-5 TRBV18 CASSPSPRETQYF
14 . TRBJ2-2 TRBV11-3 CASSPRQNTGELFF
13 few TRBJ2-7 TRBV19 CARKDRKSYEQYF
15 . TRBJ2-7 TRBV9 CASSSHPGVSYEQYF
15 . TRBJ1-3 TRBV10-3 CASRDSGYSGNTIYF
14 . TRBJ1-4 TRBV5-6 CASSLGGGREKLFF
14 . TRBJ1-5 TRBV7-9 CASSLDAGYQPQHF
13 . TRBJ2-1 TRBV5-1 CASSSGQINEQFF
13 . TRBJ2-1 TRBV9 CASEEGPGGEQFF
15 . TRBJ2-5 TRBV5-1 CASSLTRGGEETQYF
16 . TRBJ1-3 TRBV10-3 CAISEGTDSSGNTIYF
15 . TRBJ1-2 TRBV14 CASSARQQANYGYTF
15 once TRBJ2-3 TRBV13 CASSLKRGPTDTQYF
17 . TRBJ2-3 TRBV12-2 CASRLAYLAATPDTQYF
15 . TRBJ1-1 TRBV4-2 CASSQGAGGGTEAFF
15 once TRBJ1-3 TRBV6-1 CASSAPGRVGNTIYF
15 . TRBJ2-3 TRBV19 CASRPERGVIDTQYF